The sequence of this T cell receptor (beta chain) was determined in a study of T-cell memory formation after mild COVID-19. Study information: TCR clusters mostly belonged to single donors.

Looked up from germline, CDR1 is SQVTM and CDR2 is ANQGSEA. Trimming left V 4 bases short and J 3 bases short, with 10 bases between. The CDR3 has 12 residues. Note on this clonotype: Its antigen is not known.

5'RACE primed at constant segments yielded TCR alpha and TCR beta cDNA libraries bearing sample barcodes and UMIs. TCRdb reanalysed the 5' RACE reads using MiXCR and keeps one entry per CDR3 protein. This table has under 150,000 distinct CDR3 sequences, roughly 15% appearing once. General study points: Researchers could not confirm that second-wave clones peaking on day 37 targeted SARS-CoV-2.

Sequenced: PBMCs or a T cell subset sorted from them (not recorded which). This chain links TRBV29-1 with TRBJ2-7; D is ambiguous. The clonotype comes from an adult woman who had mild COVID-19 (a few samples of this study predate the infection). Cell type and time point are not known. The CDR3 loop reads CSVAGSGYEQYF. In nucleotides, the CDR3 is TGCAGCGTTGCCGGTTCCGGCTACGAGCAGTACTTC.